The rows below give T cell receptor beta chains drawn from one sample of a study. The assay was immunoSEQ multiplex PCR, and TCRdb's table has in-frame clones only and misses some. This table has around 50,000 clones, just over 90% appearing once. Sequenced material: PBMCs. The receptors come from a man aged 40-50 years with rheumatoid arthritis. Each CDR3 is given with its conserved first and last residue. Each record gives: V gene, D gene, J gene, clone size, CDR3 DNA, CDR3 protein. A D gene is named only where the DNA matches it firmly. Not all rows give a size; the values are once, few, many and, for expanded clones, a class.

V gene: TRBV27
D gene: TRBD1
J gene: TRBJ2-5
clone size: few
CDR3 DNA: TGTGCCAGCAGTGGACAGGGGAGGGAGACCCAGTACTTC
CDR3 protein: CASSGQGRETQYF

V gene: TRBV27
D gene: .
J gene: TRBJ1-2
clone size: once
CDR3 DNA: TGTGCCAGCAGTTTAACACGCGCGGACGGAGCTAACTATGGCTACACCTTC
CDR3 protein: CASSLTRADGANYGYTF

V gene: TRBV14
D gene: TRBD2
J gene: TRBJ2-1
clone size: .
CDR3 DNA: TGTGCCAGCAGCCCCCTTAGCGGGAGTCAGGGGAATGAGCAGTTCTTC
CDR3 protein: CASSPLSGSQGNEQFF

V gene: TRBV6-5
D gene: TRBD2
J gene: TRBJ2-1
clone size: .
CDR3 DNA: TGTGCCAGCAGGAGCGGGAGTGGCGCCTACAATGAGCAGTTCTTC
CDR3 protein: CASRSGSGAYNEQFF

V gene: TRBV15
D gene: .
J gene: TRBJ1-1
clone size: .
CDR3 DNA: TGTGCCACCAGCAGAGGAGGGGAGACTGAAGCTTTCTTT
CDR3 protein: CATSRGGETEAFF

V gene: TRBV7-2
D gene: .
J gene: TRBJ2-1
clone size: .
CDR3 DNA: TGTGCCAGCAGCTTAGCAACAAGGGGGGCGTCGAGCTCCTACAATGAGCAGTTCTTC
CDR3 protein: CASSLATRGASSSYNEQFF

V gene: TRBV12-3/TRBV12-4
D gene: .
J gene: TRBJ2-7
clone size: .
CDR3 DNA: TGTGCCAGCACCTTGGGATCCGAGCAGTACTTC
CDR3 protein: CASTLGSEQYF

V gene: TRBV29-1
D gene: .
J gene: TRBJ2-7
clone size: .
CDR3 DNA: TGCAGCGTCTCGACAGACTCCTACGAGCAGTACTTC
CDR3 protein: CSVSTDSYEQYF

V gene: TRBV28
D gene: TRBD1
J gene: TRBJ1-4
clone size: .
CDR3 DNA: TGTGCCAGCAGTTACAGGGGCGTTGTTGAAAAACTGTTTTTT
CDR3 protein: CASSYRGVVEKLFF

V gene: TRBV6-5
D gene: .
J gene: TRBJ2-7
clone size: .
CDR3 DNA: TGTGCCAGCAGACCGGGCGGGACTCAATCCTACGAGCAGTACTTC
CDR3 protein: CASRPGGTQSYEQYF

V gene: TRBV30
D gene: TRBD1
J gene: TRBJ1-1
clone size: .
CDR3 DNA: TGTGCCTGGAGTGCACAAGGGACAGGGGTCACTGAAGCTTTCTTT
CDR3 protein: CAWSAQGTGVTEAFF

V gene: TRBV5-6
D gene: .
J gene: TRBJ2-7
clone size: .
CDR3 DNA: TGTGCCAGCAGCTCGGGAAGTCGCGGCTACGAGCAGTACTTC
CDR3 protein: CASSSGSRGYEQYF

V gene: TRBV18
D gene: TRBD1
J gene: TRBJ1-1
clone size: .
CDR3 DNA: TGTGCCAGCTCATCACAGGGGGAGAACACTGAAGCTTTCTTT
CDR3 protein: CASSSQGENTEAFF

V gene: TRBV9
D gene: .
J gene: TRBJ1-1
clone size: .
CDR3 DNA: TGTGCCAGCAGCGCAACCAGGACGGACACTGAAGCTTTCTTT
CDR3 protein: CASSATRTDTEAFF

V gene: TRBV19
D gene: TRBD2
J gene: TRBJ2-5
clone size: .
CDR3 DNA: TGTGCCAGTAGCGTGGGTAGCGGGAGCCGGGGGGAGACCCAGTACTTC
CDR3 protein: CASSVGSGSRGETQYF

V gene: TRBV29-1
D gene: .
J gene: TRBJ2-7
clone size: .
CDR3 DNA: TGCAGCGTTGTGTCTAGCTACGAGCAGTACTTC
CDR3 protein: CSVVSSYEQYF

V gene: TRBV7-2
D gene: .
J gene: TRBJ2-1
clone size: .
CDR3 DNA: TGTGCCAGCAGCCCCCAACATGATCCCTCCTACAATGAGCAGTTCTTC
CDR3 protein: CASSPQHDPSYNEQFF

V gene: TRBV4-3
D gene: TRBD2
J gene: TRBJ2-2
clone size: .
CDR3 DNA: TGCGCCAGCAGCCGAATAGCGGGATCGAACACCGGGGAGCTGTTTTTT
CDR3 protein: CASSRIAGSNTGELFF

V gene: TRBV10-3
D gene: TRBD1
J gene: TRBJ1-1
clone size: few
CDR3 DNA: TGTGCCATCAGTGGGGGGGACAGGCTGAACACTGAAGCTTTCTTT
CDR3 protein: CAISGGDRLNTEAFF

V gene: TRBV5-4
D gene: .
J gene: TRBJ1-6
clone size: once
CDR3 DNA: TGTGCCAGCCAACTCTACTCCTATAATTCACCCCTCCACTTT
CDR3 protein: CASQLYSYNSPLHF

V gene: TRBV12-5
D gene: .
J gene: TRBJ1-1
clone size: .
CDR3 DNA: TGTGCTAGTGGTTTGGACGTGGCGGGGAACACTGAAGCTTTCTTT
CDR3 protein: CASGLDVAGNTEAFF

V gene: TRBV6-6
D gene: TRBD1
J gene: TRBJ1-1
clone size: .
CDR3 DNA: TGTGCCAGCAGTTCCGGGACAGCGAACACTGAAGCTTTCTTT
CDR3 protein: CASSSGTANTEAFF

V gene: TRBV19
D gene: TRBD2
J gene: TRBJ2-5
clone size: .
CDR3 DNA: TGTGCCAGTACTCCAACCTCCCACACTAGCGGGTCCGGGGAGACCCAGTACTTC
CDR3 protein: CASTPTSHTSGSGETQYF

V gene: TRBV6-5
D gene: .
J gene: TRBJ1-6
clone size: .
CDR3 DNA: TGTGCCAGCAGAACACATTCCGGACCCCTCCACTTT
CDR3 protein: CASRTHSGPLHF

V gene: TRBV5-6
D gene: TRBD2
J gene: TRBJ2-1
clone size: .
CDR3 DNA: TGTGCCAGCATCCTACTAGCGGGTAAATACAATGAGCAGTTCTTC
CDR3 protein: CASILLAGKYNEQFF

V gene: TRBV7-8
D gene: TRBD1
J gene: TRBJ2-6
clone size: once
CDR3 DNA: TGTGCCAGCAGCTTAGGATGGGACAGGGGAAGCTCTGGGGCCAACGTCCTGACTTTC
CDR3 protein: CASSLGWDRGSSGANVLTF

V gene: TRBV12-3/TRBV12-4
D gene: .
J gene: TRBJ1-5
clone size: .
CDR3 DNA: TGTGCCAGCAGGCCGGCTGGCAATCAGCCCCAGCATTTT
CDR3 protein: CASRPAGNQPQHF